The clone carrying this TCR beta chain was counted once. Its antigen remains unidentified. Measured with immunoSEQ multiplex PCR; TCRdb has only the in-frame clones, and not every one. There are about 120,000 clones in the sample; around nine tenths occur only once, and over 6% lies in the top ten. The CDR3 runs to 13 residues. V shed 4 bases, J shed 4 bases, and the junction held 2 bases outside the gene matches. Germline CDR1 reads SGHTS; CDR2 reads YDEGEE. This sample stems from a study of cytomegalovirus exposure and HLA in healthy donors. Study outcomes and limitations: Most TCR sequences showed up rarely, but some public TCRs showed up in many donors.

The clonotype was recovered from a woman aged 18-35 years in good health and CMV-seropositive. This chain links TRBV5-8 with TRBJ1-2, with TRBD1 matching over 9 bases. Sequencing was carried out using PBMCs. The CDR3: CASSPDRGYGYTF. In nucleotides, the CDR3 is TGTGCCAGCAGCCCGGACAGGGGCTATGGCTACACCTTC.